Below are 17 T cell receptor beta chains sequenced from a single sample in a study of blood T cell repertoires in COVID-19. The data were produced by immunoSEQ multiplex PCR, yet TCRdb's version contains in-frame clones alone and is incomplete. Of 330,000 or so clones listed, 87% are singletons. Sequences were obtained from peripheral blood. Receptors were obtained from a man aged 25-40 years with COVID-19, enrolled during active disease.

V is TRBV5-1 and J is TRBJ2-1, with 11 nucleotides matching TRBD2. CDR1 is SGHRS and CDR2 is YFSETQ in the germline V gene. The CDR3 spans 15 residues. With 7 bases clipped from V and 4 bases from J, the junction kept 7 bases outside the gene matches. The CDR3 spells CASVTGTSGYNEQFF. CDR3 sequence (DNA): TGCGCCAGCGTCACCGGGACTAGCGGATACAATGAGCAGTTCTTC.

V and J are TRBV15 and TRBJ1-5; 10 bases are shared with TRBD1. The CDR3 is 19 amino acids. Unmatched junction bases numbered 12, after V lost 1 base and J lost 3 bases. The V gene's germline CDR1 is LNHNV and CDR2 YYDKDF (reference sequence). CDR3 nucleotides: TGTGCCACCAGCAGAGTTGGGACAGGGGAGACTCCGTTCAATCAGCCCCAGCATTTT. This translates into CATSRVGTGETPFNQPQHF.

CDR3 nucleotide sequence: TGTGCCAGCTCACCGGGACAGGACAGCAATCAGCCCCAGCATTTT. Its protein is CASSPGQDSNQPQHF. The chain combines TRBV18 with TRBJ1-5; 8 positions match TRBD1. The CDR3 is 15 residues long. Unmatched junction bases numbered 2, after V lost 3 bases and J lost 1 base. The germline gives CDR1 KGHSH, CDR2 LQKENI.

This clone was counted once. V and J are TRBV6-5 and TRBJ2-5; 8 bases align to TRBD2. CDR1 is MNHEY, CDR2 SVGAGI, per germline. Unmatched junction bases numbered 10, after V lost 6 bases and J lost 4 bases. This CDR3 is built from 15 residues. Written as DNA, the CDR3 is TGTGCCAGCAGAGCTACTAGCGGTGGGGGAGAGACCCAGTACTTC. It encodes CASRATSGGGETQYF.

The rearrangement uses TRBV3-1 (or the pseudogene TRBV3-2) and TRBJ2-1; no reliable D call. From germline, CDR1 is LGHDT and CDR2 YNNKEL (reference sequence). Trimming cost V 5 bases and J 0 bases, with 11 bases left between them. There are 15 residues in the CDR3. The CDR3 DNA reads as TGTGCCAGCAGCAAGTCAGAAAGCTCCTACAATGAGCAGTTCTTC. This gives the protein CASSKSESSYNEQFF.

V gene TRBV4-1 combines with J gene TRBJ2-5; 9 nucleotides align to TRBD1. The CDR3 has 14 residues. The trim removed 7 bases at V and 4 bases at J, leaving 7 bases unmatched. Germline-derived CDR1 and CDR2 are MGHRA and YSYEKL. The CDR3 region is CASIGTGIGETQYF. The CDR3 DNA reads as TGCGCCAGCATCGGGACAGGGATCGGAGAGACCCAGTACTTC.

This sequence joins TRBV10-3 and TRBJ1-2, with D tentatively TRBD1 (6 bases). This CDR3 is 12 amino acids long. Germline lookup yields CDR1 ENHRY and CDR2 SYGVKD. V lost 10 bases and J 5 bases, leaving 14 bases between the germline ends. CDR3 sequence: CATSTGMYGYTF. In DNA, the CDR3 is TGTGCCACCTCTACAGGGATGTATGGCTACACCTTC.

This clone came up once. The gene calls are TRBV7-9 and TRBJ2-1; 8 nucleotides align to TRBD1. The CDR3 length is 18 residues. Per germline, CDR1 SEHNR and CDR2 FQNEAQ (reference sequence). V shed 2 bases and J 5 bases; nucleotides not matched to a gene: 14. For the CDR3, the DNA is TGTGCCAGCAGCTTATCTCGGTCCATGCAGGGGGCGGACAATGAGCAGTTCTTC. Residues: CASSLSRSMQGADNEQFF. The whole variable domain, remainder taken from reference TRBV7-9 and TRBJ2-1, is DTGVSQNPRHKITKRGQNVTFRCDPISEHNRLYWYRQTLGQGPEFLTYFQNEAQLEKSRLLSDRFSAERPKGSFSTLEIQRTEQGDSAMYLCASSLSRSMQGADNEQFFGPGTRLTVL.

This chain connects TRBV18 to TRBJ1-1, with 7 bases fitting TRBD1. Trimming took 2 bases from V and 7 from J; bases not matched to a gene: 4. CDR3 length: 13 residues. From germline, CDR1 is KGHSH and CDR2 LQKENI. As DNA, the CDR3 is TGTGCCAGCTCACCATACAGGGGACTTGAAGCTTTCTTT. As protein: CASSPYRGLEAFF.

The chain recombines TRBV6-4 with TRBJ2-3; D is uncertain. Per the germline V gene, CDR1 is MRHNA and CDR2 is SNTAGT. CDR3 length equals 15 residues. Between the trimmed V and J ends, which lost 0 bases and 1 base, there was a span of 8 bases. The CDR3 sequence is CASSDSSHGTDTQYF. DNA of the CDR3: TGTGCCAGCAGTGACTCGAGTCATGGCACAGATACGCAGTATTTT.

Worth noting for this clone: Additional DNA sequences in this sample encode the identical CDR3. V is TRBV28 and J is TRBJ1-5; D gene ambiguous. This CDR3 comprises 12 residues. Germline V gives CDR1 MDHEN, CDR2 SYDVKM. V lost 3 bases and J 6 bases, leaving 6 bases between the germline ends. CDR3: CASSLSGQPQHF. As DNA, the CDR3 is TGTGCCAGCAGTTTGTCGGGTCAGCCCCAGCATTTT.

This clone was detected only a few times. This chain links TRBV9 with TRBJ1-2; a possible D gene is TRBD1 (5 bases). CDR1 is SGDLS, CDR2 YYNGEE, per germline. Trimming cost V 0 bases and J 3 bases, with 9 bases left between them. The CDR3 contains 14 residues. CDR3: CASSVGGADYGYTF. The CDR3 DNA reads TGTGCCAGCAGCGTAGGCGGGGCGGACTATGGCTACACCTTC.

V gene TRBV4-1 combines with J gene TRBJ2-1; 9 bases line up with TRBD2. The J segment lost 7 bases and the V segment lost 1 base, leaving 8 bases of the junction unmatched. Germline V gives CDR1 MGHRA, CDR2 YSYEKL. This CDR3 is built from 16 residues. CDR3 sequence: CASSQGGGRARNEQFF. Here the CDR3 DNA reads TGCGCCAGCAGCCAAGGGGGCGGGAGGGCTCGAAATGAGCAGTTCTTC.

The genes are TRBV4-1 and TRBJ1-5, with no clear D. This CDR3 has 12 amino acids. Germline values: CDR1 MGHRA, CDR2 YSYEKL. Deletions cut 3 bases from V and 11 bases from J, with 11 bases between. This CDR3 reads CASSHPGLAQHF. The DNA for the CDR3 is TGCGCCAGCAGCCACCCTGGACTGGCCCAGCATTTT.

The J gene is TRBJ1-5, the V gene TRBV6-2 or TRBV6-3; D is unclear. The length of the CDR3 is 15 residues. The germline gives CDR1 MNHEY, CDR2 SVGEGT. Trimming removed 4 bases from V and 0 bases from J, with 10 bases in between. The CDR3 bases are TGTGCCAGCAGTTCCGACTTAAATAGCAATCAGCCCCAGCATTTT. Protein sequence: CASSSDLNSNQPQHF.

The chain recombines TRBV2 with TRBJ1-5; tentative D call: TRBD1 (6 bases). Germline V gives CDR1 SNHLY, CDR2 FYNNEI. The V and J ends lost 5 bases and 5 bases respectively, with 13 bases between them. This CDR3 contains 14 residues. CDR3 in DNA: TGTGCCAGCAGTTCGGACAGCCGATATCAGCCCCAGCATTTT. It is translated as CASSSDSRYQPQHF.

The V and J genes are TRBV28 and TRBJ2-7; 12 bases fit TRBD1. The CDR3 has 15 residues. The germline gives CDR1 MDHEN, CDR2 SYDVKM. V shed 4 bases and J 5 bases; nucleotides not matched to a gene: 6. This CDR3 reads CASSSGTGGPNEQYF. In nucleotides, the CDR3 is TGTGCCAGCAGTTCAGGGACAGGGGGCCCCAACGAGCAGTACTTC.